Shown below are 5 T cell receptor beta chains from a single sample sequenced in a study of patients and donors after allogeneic stem cell transplantation. TCRdb processed the RT-PCR reads anew with MiXCR; each CDR3 protein has one entry. The top ten hold roughly 6% of the sample, which has more than 850,000 distinct CDR3 sequences, about 20% seen once. The material sequenced was blood, either unsorted or a sorted T cell fraction (not recorded which). These receptors came from a human donor who was either an allogeneic HSCT recipient or a stem cell or donor lymphocyte infusion donor (not recorded which). It is not recorded whose cells these are; they may come from a transplant donor.

This clonotype was recorded a few times. The chain uses TRBV15 and TRBJ1-1; weak D call: TRBD1 (6 bases). This CDR3 spans 15 amino acids. V lost 1 base, J lost 0 bases, and 9 bases lay in between. CDR1 is LNHNV and CDR2 is YYDKDF in the germline V gene (reference sequence). The CDR3 DNA sequence: TGTGCCACCAGCAGAGGGGACACCTTGAACACTGAAGCTTTCTTT. Translation: CATSRGDTLNTEAFF.

This clonotype has more than one count but fewer than ten. The chain is built from TRBV4-2 and TRBJ2-7, with D maybe TRBD1 (6 bases). Germline CDR1 and CDR2: LGHNA and YNFKEQ. CDR3 length equals 13 residues. V gave up 6 bases and J gave up 2 bases, with 11 bases separating them. CDR3 residues: CASRDSEAYEQYF. CDR3 coding DNA: TGTGCCAGCAGGGACAGCGAAGCCTACGAGCAGTACTTC.

This clonotype turned up a few times. The chain joins TRBV6-5 to TRBJ1-1, with D tentatively TRBD1 (6 bases). The ends were cut back, 0 bases at V and 9 bases at J, with 11 bases in the middle. Germline V gives CDR1 MNHEY, CDR2 SVGAGI. This CDR3 is 13 amino acids long. Written as DNA, the CDR3 is TGTGCCAGCAGTTACTCGGCAGGGGTTAAAGCTTTCTTT. Residues: CASSYSAGVKAFF.

The V gene is TRBV12-3 or TRBV12-4, the J gene TRBJ1-1; 11 nucleotides agree with TRBD1. The CDR3 runs to 16 residues. Trimming removed 2 bases from V and 4 bases from J; junction bases left unmatched: 6. CDR3 in amino acids: CASSLSPGTGGTEAFF. The CDR3 DNA reads TGTGCCAGCAGTTTAAGTCCCGGGACAGGGGGCACTGAAGCTTTCTTT.

This sequence joins TRBV9 and TRBJ2-5, with D maybe TRBD1 (5 bases). Trimming took off 4 bases at V and 8 bases at J, with 12 bases between the two ends. Germline CDR1 is SGDLS and CDR2 is YYNGEE. The CDR3 length is 12 residues. In DNA form, the CDR3 reads TGTGCCAGCAGCACCGAAGGGGTAACCCAGTACTTC. It specifies CASSTEGVTQYF.